What follows are 13 T cell receptor beta chains derived from one specimen sequenced in a study of shared clonotypes between healthy human individuals (dated by TCRdb to the early 2020s). CD8 naive samples were obtained by positive selection for CCR7 among CD45RO-negative cells, yielding a CD45RA+CCR7+ population from which TemRA cells were excluded. Library preparation employed the immunoSEQ multiplex PCR assay. TCRdb limited this immuneACCESS table to in-frame rearrangements with V and J called. A share of clones is missing; checked studies link under half to unresolved V genes, and the rest is unexplained. Here the sample has roughly 600,000 clones; 95% to 98% occur a single time. The ten largest clonotypes hold approximately 0.33% of the sample. Sequenced: naive CD8+ T cells sorted from blood. Sample cell subset or site, as interpreted from the label and publication: CD45RA+CCR7+. The receptors here all came from a man aged 30 to 45 in good health.

The rearrangement joins TRBV4-1 to TRBJ2-7; the match to TRBD2 covers 9 bases. Germline values: CDR1 MGHRA, CDR2 YSYEKL. Trimming took 2 bases from V and 4 from J; bases not matched to a gene: 3. This CDR3 spans 14 amino acids. This CDR3 reads CASSQLAGLYEQYF. CDR3 bases: TGCGCCAGCAGCCAACTAGCGGGACTTTACGAGCAGTACTTC.

The V gene is TRBV9, the J gene TRBJ2-1; D tentatively fits TRBD1 or TRBD2 (5 bases each). Germline V gene data show CDR1 as SGDLS and CDR2 as YYNGEE. Trimming pared 4 bases from V and 0 bases from J, leaving 17 bases between. This CDR3 comprises 17 residues. The CDR3 protein is CASSLGESQNSYNEQFF. The CDR3 nucleotides are TGTGCCAGCAGCCTAGGGGAGTCACAAAACTCCTACAATGAGCAGTTCTTC.

The rearrangement joins TRBV5-6 to TRBJ1-2; D might be TRBD1 (5 bases). V lost 2 bases, J lost 6 bases, and 8 bases lay in between. The CDR3 has 12 residues. The germline CDR1 and CDR2 sequences are SGHDT and YYEEEE. CDR3 residues: CASSFPTDGYTF. Written as DNA, the CDR3 is TGTGCCAGCAGCTTTCCGACAGATGGCTACACCTTC. Full variable domain (remainder filled in from reference TRBV5-6 and TRBJ1-2): DAGVTQSPTHLIKTRGQQVTLRCSPKSGHDTVSWYQQALGQGPQFIFQYYEEEERQRGNFPDRFSGHQFPNYSSELNVNALLLGDSALYLCASSFPTDGYTFGSGTRLTVV.

The chain recombines TRBV5-6 with TRBJ2-1; D not resolved. Trimming pared 1 base from V and 0 bases from J, leaving 14 bases between. Germline lookup yields CDR1 SGHDT and CDR2 YYEEEE. The CDR3 is made up of 17 amino acids. This CDR3 is CASSLHGSFSSYNEQFF. The CDR3 DNA sequence: TGTGCCAGCAGCTTGCACGGGTCCTTTAGCTCCTACAATGAGCAGTTCTTC.

This chain uses TRBV7-7 with TRBJ2-1; 8 bases line up with TRBD2. V dropped 5 bases and J dropped 0; count of bases not matched to a gene: 3. This CDR3 is 15 amino acids long. Germline V gene data show CDR1 as SSHAT and CDR2 as FNYEAQ (reference sequence). Here the CDR3 DNA reads TGTGCCAGCAGCACGGGACTAGTCTCCTACAATGAGCAGTTCTTC. Translating gives CASSTGLVSYNEQFF.

The chain links TRBV28 to TRBJ1-1; D gene unclear. The germline V gene encodes CDR1 MDHEN and CDR2 SYDVKM. The germline V and J ends were trimmed by 4 bases and 4 bases, with 13 bases remaining between them. The CDR3 consists of 14 residues. CDR3 nucleotides: TGTGCCAGCAGTTGGTCAGGTACTGGCACTGAAGCTTTCTTT. Translating gives CASSWSGTGTEAFF.

The gene calls are TRBV9 and TRBJ1-5; no definite D call. With 2 bases removed from V and 0 bases from J, the gap between germline ends came to 9 bases. This CDR3 has 15 residues. CDR1 is SGDLS, CDR2 YYNGEE, per germline. The CDR3 DNA reads as TGTGCCAGCAGCGTTCAGGCTGATAGCAATCAGCCCCAGCATTTT. This codes for CASSVQADSNQPQHF.

J is TRBJ2-2 and V is TRBV29-1, with 13 bases aligning to TRBD2. J lost 0 bases, V lost 0 bases, and 7 bases had no gene match. The CDR3 contains 19 residues. CDR1 is SQVTM, CDR2 ANQGSEA, per germline. The DNA of the CDR3 is TGCAGCGTTGAAGATTGGGGACTAGCGGGACAGCCGAACACCGGGGAGCTGTTTTTT. It encodes CSVEDWGLAGQPNTGELFF.

As DNA, the CDR3 is TGTGCCAGCAGCCCAGGACTAGCGGGCCCGCATTCCTACAATGAGCAGTTCTTC. This codes for CASSPGLAGPHSYNEQFF. The chain joins TRBV7-8 to TRBJ2-1; 11 bases agree with TRBD2. The CDR3 runs to 18 residues. V shed 5 bases, J shed 1 base, and the junction held 10 bases outside the gene matches. Germline loops: CDR1 SGHVS, CDR2 FQNEAQ. Combining the CDR3 with reference TRBV7-8 and TRBJ2-1 gives the whole variable domain GAGVSQSPRYKVAKRGQDVALRCDPISGHVSLFWYQQALGQGPEFLTYFQNEAQLDKSGLPSDRFFAERPEGSVSTLKIQRTQQEDSAVYLCASSPGLAGPHSYNEQFFGPGTRLTVL.

The V and J genes are TRBV28 and TRBJ2-7; D tentatively reads TRBD1 or TRBD2 (5 bases each). Between the trimmed V and J ends, which lost 10 bases and 1 base, there was a span of 14 bases. The CDR3 has 13 amino acids. Per germline, CDR1 MDHEN and CDR2 SYDVKM. CDR3 region: CATKWGSSYEQYF. The DNA for the CDR3 is TGTGCCACCAAGTGGGGGTCTTCCTACGAGCAGTACTTC.

The chain couples TRBV7-9 to TRBJ2-7; D possibly corresponds to TRBD2 (6 bases). The V end was cut by 4 bases, the J end by 2 bases, with 18 bases between. This CDR3 has 16 residues. CDR1 is SEHNR, CDR2 FQNEAQ, per germline (reference sequence). The CDR3 spells CASSSALGEVTYEQYF. DNA for the CDR3: TGTGCCAGCAGCTCCGCCCTAGGGGAGGTCACCTACGAGCAGTACTTC.

V and J are TRBV7-9 and TRBJ2-7; 8 nucleotides match TRBD1. V was clipped by 8 bases and J by 6 bases; unmatched bases: 3. The CDR3 spans 11 residues. Per the germline V gene, CDR1 is SEHNR and CDR2 is FQNEAQ (reference sequence). CDR3 DNA: TGTGCCAGCTGGACAGGGACCGAGCAGTACTTC. Translation: CASWTGTEQYF.

DNA for the CDR3: TGTGCCTGGGAGGGGATCTCTGGGGCCAACGTCCTGACTTTC. Protein: CAWEGISGANVLTF. The rearrangement links TRBV30 to TRBJ2-6; D may be TRBD1 or TRBD2 (5 bases each). CDR1 GTSNPN and CDR2 SVGIG come from the germline V gene (reference sequence). This CDR3 is 14 amino acids long. V was clipped by 5 bases and J by 0 bases, with 8 bases between them.